The TCR beta chain described here comes from a study of Ad26.COV2.S vaccination and SARS-CoV-2 variants. Overall study context: Donor was assigned to the Ad26.COV2.S arm of trial COV1001.

Overall study results and limits: Spike-specific CD8+ and CD4+ T cell responses reportedly showed substantial breadth after vaccination.

Only in-frame clones appear in the TCRdb table, and some are missing; sequencing was by immunoSEQ multiplex PCR. In the table there are some 300,000 clones, around four fifths of which are singletons. The CDR3 runs 16 residues. CDR1 SGHDT and CDR2 YYEEEE come from the germline V gene. Trimming removed 4 bases from V and 8 bases from J, with 22 bases in between. Treatment indicated: roughly 19 received Ad26.COV2.S at low or high dose, single or two shots; roughly five received placebo; per-sample allocation not given. Samples analyzed were those drawn on day 63 after the first vaccine or placebo injection. This vaccine is an Ad26 vector that expresses the Wuhan-strain SARS-CoV-2 spike. Note on this clone: The antigen is unknown.

The receptor was isolated from a person between 18 and 65 years old who received the Ad26.COV2.S COVID-19 vaccine or a placebo. The V gene is TRBV5-6, the J gene TRBJ2-1; D could derive from TRBD1 or TRBD2 (6 bases each). The source was peripheral blood, collected in a trial of Ad26.COV2.S vaccine versus placebo. This CDR3 reads CASSRTGAQQVDEQFF. The CDR3 region has the DNA TGTGCCAGCAGCCGGACGGGGGCCCAACAGGTCGATGAGCAGTTCTTC. Drawing the rest from reference TRBV5-6 and TRBJ2-1, the complete variable domain is DAGVTQSPTHLIKTRGQQVTLRCSPKSGHDTVSWYQQALGQGPQFIFQYYEEEERQRGNFPDRFSGHQFPNYSSELNVNALLLGDSALYLCASSRTGAQQVDEQFFGPGTRLTVL.